One sample yielded the 15 T cell receptor beta chains listed below, sequenced in a study of T cells in Graves' hyperthyroidism and ophthalmopathy. TCR beta CDR3 region amplification was performed from RNA transcripts. TCR CDR3 underwent first-round RT-PCR with the HTBI primer set. A single record per CDR3 protein comes from TCRdb applying MiXCR to the multiplex PCR reads. The sample lists 450,000 to 650,000 distinct CDR3 sequences; 20% were seen once. The sample taken for sequencing was blood. The origin of the receptors is a man younger than 35 with Graves' hyperthyroidism.

This sequence joins TRBV6-1 and TRBJ1-2; 11 bases map to TRBD1. The trim removed 6 bases at V and 10 bases at J, leaving 10 bases unmatched. In germline, CDR1 is MNHNS, CDR2 SASEGT. The CDR3 extends over 14 amino acids. CDR3: CASSRLDRGQVYTF. The CDR3 DNA reads as TGTGCCAGCAGCCGCTTGGACAGGGGGCAAGTCTACACCTTC.

This clonotype showed up many times. The chain couples TRBV27 to TRBJ2-2, with D tentatively TRBD1 (6 bases). Trimming shortened V by 6 bases and J by 6 bases, and 17 bases separated the two germline ends. CDR1 is MNHEY and CDR2 is SMNVEV in the germline V gene (reference sequence). The CDR3 loop spans 15 amino acids. The CDR3 nucleotides are TGTGCCAGCAGAGCAGGGGAAATAGTTTCCGGGGAGCTGTTTTTT. Protein: CASRAGEIVSGELFF.

This clonotype was picked up many times. The rearrangement links TRBV28 to TRBJ2-6; no reliable D call. Germline V CDR1 and CDR2: MDHEN, SYDVKM. The CDR3 sequence is 17 residues long. Trimming took 5 bases from V and 1 from J, leaving 15 bases between them. CDR3: CASSTQVALSGANVLTF. CDR3 sequence (DNA): TGTGCCAGCAGTACCCAGGTGGCGTTATCTGGGGCCAACGTCCTGACTTTC.

This clonotype was recorded many times. The chain uses TRBV6-5 and TRBJ2-2; TRBD2 might be the D (5 bases). The germline CDR1 and CDR2 sequences are MNHEY and SVGAGI. Trimming stripped 8 bases from V and 3 bases from J, with 19 bases between. The CDR3 consists of 16 residues. The CDR3 loop reads CASRSLGDLDTGELFF. CDR3 nucleotides: TGTGCCAGCCGATCCCTGGGAGACCTTGACACCGGGGAGCTGTTTTTT.

This clonotype showed up many times. The genes are TRBV27 and TRBJ1-5; 7 nucleotides align to TRBD1. CDR1 MNHEY and CDR2 SMNVEV come from the germline V gene (reference sequence). Trimming took 5 bases from V and 0 from J; bases not matched to a gene: 10. The CDR3 sequence is 17 residues long. CDR3 sequence reads: CASSLTGTVYSNQPQHF. The CDR3 nucleotides are TGTGCCAGCAGTCTCACCGGGACAGTTTATAGCAATCAGCCCCAGCATTTT.

This clonotype appeared many times. J is TRBJ1-1 and V is TRBV5-1; D not certain. The CDR3 runs to 13 residues. CDR1 SGHRS and CDR2 YFSETQ come from the germline V gene. Trimming shortened V by 4 bases and J by 6 bases, and 13 bases separated the two germline ends. Here the CDR3 reads CASSPGEEAEAFF. CDR3 bases: TGCGCCAGCAGCCCCGGGGAGGAGGCTGAAGCTTTCTTT.

There are many counts of this clonotype. This sequence joins TRBV6-5 and TRBJ2-7; D possibly corresponds to TRBD2 (5 bases). Germline V gene sequence: CDR1 MNHEY, CDR2 SVGAGI. The CDR3 loop spans 11 amino acids. V shed 10 bases and J shed 2 bases, with 9 bases lying between them. This CDR3 is CATEVAYEQYF. In DNA form, the CDR3 reads TGTGCCACGGAGGTTGCCTACGAGCAGTACTTC.

This clonotype was recorded many times. The chain couples TRBV19 to TRBJ1-6; TRBD1 matches 7 bases. Germline trimming cut 10 bases from V and 7 bases from J; bases unmatched to any gene: 7. This CDR3 has 13 residues. In germline, CDR1 is LNHDA, CDR2 SQIVND (reference sequence). The CDR3 sequence is CATMDRQNSPLHF. As DNA, the CDR3 is TGTGCCACCATGGACAGGCAGAATTCACCCCTCCACTTT.

On this clonotype: Being one base from a much bigger clone, this may be a read error. The V gene is TRBV7-9, the J gene TRBJ2-7; TRBD1 agrees at 8 bases. This CDR3 is built from 13 residues. CDR1 and CDR2 (germline): SEHNR, FQNEAQ (reference sequence). The CDR3, as DNA: TGTGTCAGCAGCGTGGACAGGGCCTACGAGCAGTACTTC. Its protein product is CVSSVDRAYEQYF.

The sample holds many counts of this clonotype. The chain recombines TRBV20-1 with TRBJ1-2, with D tentatively TRBD1 (6 bases). CDR1 and CDR2 (germline): DFQATT, SNEGSKA (reference sequence). CDR3 length: 13 residues. V shed 0 bases and J shed 7 bases, with 12 bases lying between them. The CDR3 region is CSARERTAGGYTF. Written as DNA, the CDR3 is TGCAGTGCTAGAGAACGGACAGCCGGTGGCTACACCTTC.

The chain is built from TRBV6-5 and TRBJ1-1; no clear D gene. Germline V gives CDR1 MNHEY, CDR2 SVGAGI. The V gene lost 2 bases and the J gene lost 5 bases, with 21 bases spanning the gap. The length of the CDR3 is 17 residues. CDR3 bases: TGTGCCAGCAGTTACATGGGTAGCGGAACCGGGTCGACTGAAGCTTTCTTT. This gives the protein CASSYMGSGTGSTEAFF.

V gene TRBV20-1 combines with J gene TRBJ2-4; TRBD1 is a possible D gene (5 bases). Germline loops: CDR1 DFQATT, CDR2 SNEGSKA (reference sequence). CDR3 length equals 15 residues. The germline V and J ends were trimmed by 6 bases and 3 bases, with 18 bases remaining between them. The CDR3, as DNA: TGCAGTGCGAGCCGACAGCCCTCCCTCAAAAACATTCAGTACTTC. Translated: CSASRQPSLKNIQYF.

This clonotype was seen at least ten times. The rearrangement uses TRBV7-6 and TRBJ1-1; D unresolved. Trimming left V 4 bases short and J 1 base short, with 7 bases between. Looked up from germline, CDR1 is SGHVS and CDR2 is FNYEAQ. This CDR3 has 13 residues. The CDR3 is CASSSFPNTEAFF. CDR3 nucleotides: TGTGCCAGCAGCTCGTTCCCGAACACTGAAGCTTTCTTT.

A few counts support this clonotype. The CDR3 loop is CATSDPGTGGLQHF. The CDR3 nucleotides are TGTGCCACCAGTGATCCCGGGACAGGGGGCCTCCAGCATTTT. The chain carries TRBV24-1 and TRBJ1-5, with 12 bases lining up with TRBD1. The CDR3 extends over 14 amino acids. V dropped 3 bases and J dropped 12; count of bases not matched to a gene: 5. Germline loops: CDR1 KGHDR, CDR2 SFDVKD.

The chain employs TRBV18 and TRBJ1-2, with 8 bases matching TRBD1. The germline CDR1 and CDR2 sequences are KGHSH and LQKENI. This CDR3 comprises 16 residues. V was pared by 0 bases and J by 3 bases, with 6 bases of the junction left unmatched. The CDR3 DNA is TGTGCCAGCTCACCACCAAAGGGACAGGAAGACTATGGCTACACCTTC. This gives the protein CASSPPKGQEDYGYTF.